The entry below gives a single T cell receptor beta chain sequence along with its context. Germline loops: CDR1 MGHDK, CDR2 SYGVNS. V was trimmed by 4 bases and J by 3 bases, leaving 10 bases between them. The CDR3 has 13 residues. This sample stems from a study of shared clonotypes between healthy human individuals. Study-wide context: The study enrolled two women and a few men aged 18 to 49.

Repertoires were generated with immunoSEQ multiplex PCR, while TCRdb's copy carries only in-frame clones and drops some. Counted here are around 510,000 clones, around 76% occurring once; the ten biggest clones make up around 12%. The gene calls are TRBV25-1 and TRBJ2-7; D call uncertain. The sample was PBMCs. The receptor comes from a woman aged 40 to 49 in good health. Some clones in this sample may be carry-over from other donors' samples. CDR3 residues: CASSVGSGYEQYF. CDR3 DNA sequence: TGTGCCAGCAGTGTGGGGTCAGGCTACGAGCAGTACTTC.